Listed below are T cell receptor beta chains from one sample, sequenced in a study of T cells in Graves' hyperthyroidism and ophthalmopathy. A single record per CDR3 protein comes from TCRdb applying MiXCR to the multiplex PCR reads. This table has 620,000 or so distinct CDR3 sequences, 14% appearing once. The material sequenced was blood. Receptors originate from a woman aged 50 to 60 with Graves' ophthalmopathy. Both conserved end residues are part of each CDR3. The order of the fields is V gene, J gene, D gene, clone size, CDR3 DNA, CDR3 protein. The D gene is left open where the match is weak. The size field is filled for only some rows; it gives once, few, many or a size class.

>TRBV28|TRBJ1-5|-|-
TGTGCCAGCAGTTTGTATACAGGGTGGGTCAATCAGCCCCAGCATTTT
CASSLYTGWVNQPQHF
>TRBV5-1|TRBJ2-3|-|many
TGCGCCAGCAGCTTGGATCGAATCCCTCGAGGCACAGATACGCAGTATTTT
CASSLDRIPRGTDTQYF
>TRBV27|TRBJ2-5|-|-
TGTGCCAGCAGTTTTGATGGGGGAAAGAGGAGAGAGACCCAGTACTTC
CASSFDGGKRRETQYF
>TRBV7-9|TRBJ1-2|-|many
TGTGCCAGCAGCTCCAGGGAGGACTATGGCTACACCTTC
CASSSREDYGYTF
>TRBV12-3/TRBV12-4|TRBJ1-2|TRBD1|few
TGTGCCAGCAGTTTCAGGGGGCGCCTTGATGGCTACACCTTC
CASSFRGRLDGYTF
>TRBV2|TRBJ1-1|TRBD1|many
TGTGCCAGCAGGGGTCCCGGGACAGGGAACACTGAAGCTTTCTTT
CASRGPGTGNTEAFF
>TRBV11-1|TRBJ2-1|TRBD2|many
TGTGCCAGCAGCGGTCCCGGGACTAGGGGTGGAAATGAGCAGTTCTTC
CASSGPGTRGGNEQFF
>TRBV28|TRBJ1-4|-|few
TGTGCCAGCAGTCCACTGGGCCAGGGTGGATCGGAACTGTTTTTT
CASSPLGQGGSELFF
>TRBV28|TRBJ1-1|-|once
TGTGCCAGCAGTTTCACAGGGTCTTCCCCCCGCGCTTTCTTT
CASSFTGSSPRAFF
>TRBV28|TRBJ2-1|TRBD1|many
TGTGCCACTGTCTCCGGGACAGGGAGTATTGATGAGCAGTTCTTC
CATVSGTGSIDEQFF
>TRBV14|TRBJ2-3|-|many
TGTGCCAGCAGGAGGGCAGGCTCCTTCCCAGATACGCAGTATTTT
CASRRAGSFPDTQYF
>TRBV7-9|TRBJ2-6|TRBD1|few
TGTGCCAGCAGCCGCGACAGGGTTTACTCTGGGGCCAACGTCCTGACTTTC
CASSRDRVYSGANVLTF
>TRBV5-1|TRBJ2-1|TRBD1|few
TGCGCCAGCAGCCCTACGGGACAGTTTAACAATGAGCAGTTCTTC
CASSPTGQFNNEQFF
>TRBV19|TRBJ2-7|TRBD2|many
TGTGCCAGTAGTCCCCGACTAGCGGAAAACTCCTACGAGCAGTACTTC
CASSPRLAENSYEQYF
>TRBV5-1|TRBJ2-7|TRBD2|many
TGCGCCAGCAGCTTACCTAGCGGGAGTGGCAACGAGCAGTACTTC
CASSLPSGSGNEQYF
>TRBV28|TRBJ2-7|TRBD1|many
TGTGCCAGCAGTCAACTCCCGGGACAGGGGGCGATCCCCTACGAGCAGTACTTC
CASSQLPGQGAIPYEQYF
>TRBV5-5|TRBJ2-6|-|-
TGTGCCAGCAGCTTCGACCCGGGAGCCGGGGCCAACGTCCTGACTTTC
CASSFDPGAGANVLTF
>TRBV20-1|TRBJ2-7|-|few
TGCAGTGCCGCCGGGCCGGGCCGCTCCTACGAGCAGTACTTC
CSAAGPGRSYEQYF
>TRBV6-1|TRBJ1-1|TRBD1|many
TGTGCCAGCGGGCCGGGACAGAAGAACACTGAAGCTTTCTTT
CASGPGQKNTEAFF
>TRBV11-2|TRBJ2-3|TRBD2|many
TGTGCCAGCAGCAAGGGACTAGAAGCAGATACGCAGTATTTT
CASSKGLEADTQYF
>TRBV7-9|TRBJ2-3|TRBD1|many
TGTGCCAGCAGCGAGCGACAGGGCCTTTCAGATACGCAGTATTTT
CASSERQGLSDTQYF
>TRBV11-3|TRBJ2-3|-|many
TGTGCCAGCAGCACGAGGAAGTCCGCAGATACGCAGTATTTT
CASSTRKSADTQYF